The entry that follows covers one T cell receptor (beta chain) sequence. Per the study methods: Amplification from reference gene primers served as the basis for estimated nucleated cell counts. The assay was immunoSEQ multiplex PCR, and TCRdb's table has in-frame clones only and misses some. V and J calls plus clone size are reproduced from that table; the DNA served to infer D and trimming. The table lists around 380,000 clones, 70% to 85% of them singletons. These data come from a study of blood T cell repertoires in COVID-19. In the study overall: Some COVID-19 samples were acute and others convalescent; all came from the United States, Italy and Spain. T cells, B-cell-depleted T cells, or PBMCs provided the cDNA or gDNA that served as material.

Germline CDR1 MNHEY, CDR2 SVGAGI. The CDR3 length is 13 residues. Trimming cost V 4 bases and J 5 bases, with 9 bases left between them. Sample: peripheral blood. The source is a human donor with acute or convalescent COVID-19. The donor label of this sample is uncertain. This chain connects TRBV6-5 to TRBJ1-5, with a possible D match to TRBD1 (6 bases). CDR3 coding DNA: TGTGCCAGCAGTTGGGGGCTGGATCAGCCCCAGCATTTT. Translation gives CASSWGLDQPQHF.